Below are 30 T cell receptor beta chains sequenced from a single sample in a study of cytotoxic CD8 clonotypes in ibrutinib-treated CLL. The assay was immunoSEQ multiplex PCR, and TCRdb's table has in-frame clones only and misses some. The sample shows roughly 160,000 clones, more than 65% of them seen only once. Sequencing used PBMCs, obtained after 12 months of ibrutinib treatment. The receptor set was obtained from a human donor with chronic lymphocytic leukemia.

The chain employs TRBV27 and TRBJ1-6; TRBD1 agrees at 9 bases. Germline V gives CDR1 MNHEY, CDR2 SMNVEV (reference sequence). V was clipped by 3 bases and J by 7 bases; unmatched bases: 4. This CDR3 comprises 15 residues. The CDR3, as DNA: TGTGCCAGCAGTTTTTCGACAGGGGGGAATTCACCCCTCCACTTT. This codes for CASSFSTGGNSPLHF.

The rearrangement links TRBV21-1 to TRBJ1-6; the table's D call of TRBD1 was not tested on the DNA. TRBV21-1 is designated a pseudogene. CDR3 length: 16 residues. The CDR3 nucleotides read TGTGCCAGCAGCAAATCGAAGGGGACAGAGGCATCACCCCTCCACTTT. This codes for CASSKSKGTEASPLHF.

This chain connects TRBV9 to TRBJ1-4; 8 bases fit TRBD1. The junction had 5 bases not matched to a gene; V was cut back by 4 bases and J by 3 bases. Germline CDR1 reads SGDLS; CDR2 reads YYNGEE. The CDR3 totals 15 residues. The chain's CDR3 is CASSSRQGSNEKLFF. The CDR3, as DNA: TGTGCCAGCAGCTCTCGACAGGGGTCTAATGAAAAACTGTTTTTT.

V and J are TRBV27 and TRBJ1-2; D unclear. Germline values: CDR1 MNHEY, CDR2 SMNVEV (reference sequence). V was cut by 3 bases and J by 3 bases, with 14 bases left in between. This CDR3 has 15 amino acids. The CDR3 nucleotides read TGTGCCAGCAGTTTGTCGGGAGGGCCCGACTATGGCTACACCTTC. Its translation is CASSLSGGPDYGYTF.

In DNA, the CDR3 is TGCGCCAGCAGCCCGGTCGCCGGGAGGCAGTACTTC. This encodes CASSPVAGRQYF. This chain uses TRBV4-1 with TRBJ2-7, with D perhaps matching TRBD2 (6 bases). Trimming took 4 bases from V and 9 from J, leaving 13 bases between them. The CDR3 is made up of 12 amino acids. Germline CDR1 reads MGHRA; CDR2 reads YSYEKL.

This clone has only a few counts. The rearrangement joins TRBV6-5 to TRBJ1-5; D is uncertain. This CDR3 has 13 residues. V lost 2 bases to trimming and J lost 3 bases, with 5 bases between them. Germline values: CDR1 MNHEY, CDR2 SVGAGI. The CDR3 protein is CASSYRDNQPQHF. CDR3 in DNA: TGTGCCAGCAGTTACAGGGACAATCAGCCCCAGCATTTT.

V is TRBV10-3 and J is TRBJ1-5, with D unclear. Trimming removed 8 bases from V and 4 bases from J, with 9 bases in between. The CDR3 totals 12 residues. Germline CDR1 is ENHRY and CDR2 is SYGVKD. DNA of the CDR3: TGTGCCATCGGGCAGCTTAATCAGCCCCAGCATTTT. Translation: CAIGQLNQPQHF.

The chain employs TRBV2 and TRBJ2-5, with D possibly called TRBD1 or TRBD2 (5 bases each). This CDR3 is built from 13 residues. Germline V CDR1 and CDR2: SNHLY, FYNNEI. Trimming removed 6 bases at V and 5 bases at J, with 13 bases between. CDR3 nucleotide sequence: TGTGCCAGCAGAAGGGACCTCAAGGAGACCCAGTACTTC. Encoded protein: CASRRDLKETQYF. The full variable domain, completed using reference TRBV2 and TRBJ2-5, is EPEVTQTPSHQVTQMGQEVILRCVPISNHLYFYWYRQILGQKVEFLVSFYNNEISEKSEIFDDQFSVERPDGSNFTLKIRSTKLEDSAMYFCASRRDLKETQYFGPGTRLLVL.

The chain joins TRBV9 to TRBJ1-2, with a possible D match to TRBD1 (5 bases). Between the trimmed V and J ends, which lost 2 bases and 4 bases, there was a span of 12 bases. Germline lookup yields CDR1 SGDLS and CDR2 YYNGEE. The CDR3 is 14 residues long. The CDR3 DNA reads as TGTGCCAGCAGCGTCGAGCAGGGAGGCTATGGCTACACCTTC. Translating gives CASSVEQGGYGYTF.

V usage is TRBV28 and J usage is TRBJ2-1; TRBD2 is a possible D gene (5 bases). V was clipped by 6 bases and J by 2 bases, with 14 bases between them. CDR1 is MDHEN and CDR2 is SYDVKM in the germline V gene. This CDR3 region has 15 residues. The CDR3 region has the DNA TGTGCCAGCAGAGACCGATTGGGAGCCTACAATGAGCAGTTCTTC. Amino acid sequence: CASRDRLGAYNEQFF. Filled out from reference TRBV28 and TRBJ2-1, the complete variable domain reads DVKVTQSSRYLVKRTGEKVFLECVQDMDHENMFWYRQDPGLGLRLIYFSYDVKMKEKGDIPEGYSVSREKKERFSLILESASTNQTSMYLCASRDRLGAYNEQFFGPGTRLTVL.

The chain combines TRBV7-8 with TRBJ1-5; tentatively, D is TRBD1 (6 bases). The CDR3 has 16 residues. Trimming took off 4 bases at V and 2 bases at J, with 15 bases between the two ends. CDR1 SGHVS and CDR2 FQNEAQ come from the germline V gene. CDR3 DNA sequence: TGTGCCAGCAGCTATCTGGGGGGACATGGCAATCAGCCCCAGCATTTT. Its protein product is CASSYLGGHGNQPQHF.

The chain links TRBV5-6 to TRBJ2-7; either TRBD1 or TRBD2 may supply D (6 bases each). Trimming removed 2 bases at V and 1 base at J, with 13 bases between. Germline V CDR1 and CDR2: SGHDT, YYEEEE. CDR3 length: 15 amino acids. In DNA, the CDR3 is TGTGCCAGCAGCTTCCGGAGGGGGTTGTCCTACGAGCAGTACTTC. Protein product: CASSFRRGLSYEQYF.

The chain employs TRBV4-1 and TRBJ2-3; 9 nucleotides align to TRBD2. Germline-derived CDR1 and CDR2 are MGHRA and YSYEKL. CDR3 size: 18 residues. V shed 0 bases, J shed 6 bases, and the junction held 13 bases outside the gene matches. Here the CDR3 DNA reads TGCGCCAGCAGCCAAGAAGGGAGCGGGGGGCTCCCCACGGATACGCAGTATTTT. Its protein product is CASSQEGSGGLPTDTQYF.

This sequence joins TRBV29-1 and TRBJ2-1, with 8 bases that match TRBD1. The CDR3 is made up of 13 amino acids. The junction had 11 bases not matched to a gene; V was cut back by 4 bases and J by 12 bases. The V gene's germline CDR1 is SQVTM and CDR2 ANQGSEA. The CDR3 DNA is TGCAGCGTTGCCCCTCAAGACAGGGGACCGCAGTTCTTC. Encoded protein: CSVAPQDRGPQFF.

The chain joins TRBV6-1 to TRBJ1-1, with 10 bases lining up with TRBD1. The V gene end was trimmed by 4 bases and the J gene end by 5 bases; junction bases not matched to a gene: 10. The length of the CDR3 is 16 residues. Germline V gene data show CDR1 as MNHNS and CDR2 as SASEGT. As DNA, the CDR3 is TGTGCCAGCAGTGTCCGGCGGACAGGGGGTCGGACTGAAGCTTTCTTT. The encoded protein is CASSVRRTGGRTEAFF.

This clone was detected only a few times. J is TRBJ2-3 and V is TRBV19, with D tentatively TRBD2 (6 bases). This CDR3 comprises 14 residues. V was trimmed by 7 bases and J by 0 bases, leaving 11 bases between them. Germline CDR1 reads LNHDA; CDR2 reads SQIVND (reference sequence). The CDR3 nucleotides read TGTGCCAGTACTCAGCGGGTTAGCACAGATACGCAGTATTTT. It is translated as CASTQRVSTDTQYF. Full variable domain (rest looked up from reference TRBV19 and TRBJ2-3): DGGITQSPKYLFRKEGQNVTLSCEQNLNHDAMYWYRQDPGQGLRLIYYSQIVNDFQKGDIAEGYSVSREKKESFPLTVTSAQKNPTAFYLCASTQRVSTDTQYFGPGTRLTVL.

J is TRBJ2-1 and V is TRBV7-9; D remains unclear. Germline V gives CDR1 SEHNR, CDR2 FQNEAQ (reference sequence). There are 14 residues in the CDR3. V was shortened by 7 bases and J by 3 bases, with 13 bases between the two germline ends. CDR3 bases: TGTGCCAGCACCCAATCTGGCCTCTACAATGAGCAGTTCTTC. As protein: CASTQSGLYNEQFF.

The V and J genes are TRBV7-3 and TRBJ2-3; D gene unclear. Germline V CDR1 and CDR2: SGHTA, FQGTGA. Trimming took 2 bases from V and 1 from J, leaving 7 bases between them. The CDR3 has 14 amino acids. CDR3 residues: CASSLVQGTDTQYF. In DNA form, the CDR3 reads TGTGCCAGCAGCTTAGTGCAGGGCACAGATACGCAGTATTTT.

V usage is TRBV30 and J usage is TRBJ2-3, with D hard to call. The germline gives CDR1 GTSNPN, CDR2 SVGIG (reference sequence). This CDR3 comprises 13 residues. Trimming took off 2 bases at V and 4 bases at J, with 10 bases between the two ends. The DNA for the CDR3 is TGTGCCTGGAGTCTAAATCTGGCAGATACGCAGTATTTT. Translation gives CAWSLNLADTQYF.

The chain recombines TRBV9 with TRBJ1-3, with a tentative D call TRBD1 (6 bases). In germline, CDR1 is SGDLS, CDR2 YYNGEE. Trimming shortened V by 3 bases and J by 2 bases, and 15 bases separated the two germline ends. The CDR3 sequence is 16 residues long. CDR3 sequence reads: CASSARGGTTGNTIYF. For the CDR3, the DNA is TGTGCCAGCAGCGCCCGAGGGGGTACGACTGGAAACACCATATATTTT.

The chain employs TRBV11-2 and TRBJ1-1; a possible D gene is TRBD1 (5 bases). Deletions cut 2 bases from V and 5 bases from J, with 9 bases between. Germline assignment: CDR1 SGHAT and CDR2 FQNNGV. This CDR3 region has 13 residues. CDR3 region: CASSLNWGTEAFF. CDR3 coding DNA: TGTGCCAGCAGCTTAAATTGGGGGACTGAAGCTTTCTTT.

The V call is TRBV6-5, the J call TRBJ2-2; D ambiguous. Germline assignment: CDR1 MNHEY and CDR2 SVGAGI. Trimming removed 2 bases from V and 6 bases from J, with 4 bases in between. The CDR3 is 12 amino acids. The CDR3 loop is CASSYMAGELFF. CDR3 in DNA: TGTGCCAGCAGTTACATGGCCGGGGAGCTGTTTTTT.

This clone was counted a few times. V and J are TRBV4-1 and TRBJ1-1; D is unresolved. This CDR3 spans 15 amino acids. V lost 0 bases, J lost 1 base, and 9 bases lay in between. Germline-derived CDR1 and CDR2 are MGHRA and YSYEKL. The CDR3 loop reads CASSQDNSWNTEAFF. The CDR3 DNA reads TGCGCCAGCAGCCAAGATAACAGCTGGAACACTGAAGCTTTCTTT.

The chain uses TRBV19 and TRBJ2-7, with TRBD2 identical over 13 bases. This CDR3 has 15 amino acids. V lost 4 bases and J lost 3; bases outside the gene matches: 3. Germline assignment: CDR1 LNHDA and CDR2 SQIVND (reference sequence). In DNA, the CDR3 is TGTGCCAGTAGTAAGGGACTAGCGGGGTTCTACGAGCAGTACTTC. Translating gives CASSKGLAGFYEQYF.

This clone occurred a few times. This chain joins TRBV19 and TRBJ1-5; D is uncertain. V was cut by 3 bases and J by 3 bases, with 12 bases left in between. The length of the CDR3 is 15 residues. CDR1 LNHDA and CDR2 SQIVND come from the germline V gene (reference sequence). In DNA form, the CDR3 reads TGTGCCAGTAGTATCAGAAGGGCCCCCAATCAGCCCCAGCATTTT. Amino acid sequence: CASSIRRAPNQPQHF.

The chain uses TRBV5-1 and TRBJ1-5, with TRBD1 matching 10 bases. Unmatched junction bases numbered 4, after V lost 4 bases and J lost 3 bases. Germline lookup yields CDR1 SGHRS and CDR2 YFSETQ. This CDR3 spans 15 amino acids. In DNA form, the CDR3 reads TGCGCCAGCAGCATGGGACAGGGGATCAATCAGCCCCAGCATTTT. Encoded protein: CASSMGQGINQPQHF. Looking up the rest from reference TRBV5-1 and TRBJ1-5 gives the full variable domain: KAGVTQTPRYLIKTRGQQVTLSCSPISGHRSVSWYQQTPGQGLQFLFEYFSETQRNKGNFPGRFSGRQFSNSRSEMNVSTLELGDSALYLCASSMGQGINQPQHFGDGTRLSIL.

V gene TRBV10-3 combines with J gene TRBJ2-7; no firm D call. Trimming pared 6 bases from V and 0 bases from J, leaving 15 bases between. The CDR3 contains 15 residues. CDR1 is ENHRY and CDR2 is SYGVKD in the germline V gene. The CDR3, as DNA: TGTGCCATCAGGGGGTCTGGCGGCCCCTCCTACGAGCAGTACTTC. Its translation: CAIRGSGGPSYEQYF.

The chain joins TRBV12-1 to TRBJ2-3. TRBV12-1 is termed a pseudogene. The CDR3 is 18 residues long. The CDR3 nucleotides are TGTGCCAGTGGGAAGTTCGGTTTGGGCGTAAGTTGCACAGATACGCAGTATTTT. Amino acids: CASGKFGLGVSCTDTQYF.

A note on this clone: The junction differs from germline at one of its ends, possibly a read error. This chain uses TRBV4-2 with TRBJ2-7; 12 bases fit TRBD1. The CDR3 is made up of 16 amino acids. CDR1 is LGHNA and CDR2 is YNFKEQ in the germline V gene. Written as DNA, the CDR3 is TGTGCCAGCAGCCAAGATCATCGGGACAGGGGGCGCCAATGGGACTTC. This codes for CASSQDHRDRGRQWDF.

The chain is built from TRBV30 and TRBJ2-7; the match to TRBD1 covers 7 bases. The germline V gene encodes CDR1 GTSNPN and CDR2 SVGIG (reference sequence). This CDR3 comprises 11 residues. V shed 0 bases and J 13 bases; nucleotides not matched to a gene: 6. The CDR3 is CAWSVGQASYF. In DNA, the CDR3 is TGTGCCTGGAGTGTTGGACAGGCTTCCTACTTC.